The next 2 T cell receptor beta chains were all read from a single sample in a study of blood T cell repertoires in COVID-19. Sequencing was performed with immunoSEQ multiplex PCR; in TCRdb, only in-frame clones are kept and a portion is missing. The data show more than 250,000 clones, roughly 82% seen once. The sample consisted of peripheral blood. The receptors were sampled from a woman between 50 and 59 years old with acute or convalescent COVID-19.

This chain links TRBV10-3 with TRBJ2-3; a weak D match, TRBD2 (6 bases). The CDR3 runs 16 residues. Germline-derived CDR1 and CDR2 are ENHRY and SYGVKD. V lost 2 bases to trimming and J lost 0 bases, with 12 bases between them. The CDR3 loop reads CAISERLGISTDTQYF. The DNA for the CDR3 is TGTGCCATCAGTGAGAGACTAGGCATTAGCACAGATACGCAGTATTTT.

The rearrangement uses TRBV4-3 and TRBJ2-1; no clear D. V was pared by 1 base and J by 4 bases, with 14 bases between. The CDR3 consists of 16 residues. Germline V gene data show CDR1 as LGHNA and CDR2 as YSLEER. The CDR3 nucleotides are TGCGCCAGCAGCCAAGCGCCCCCTAACAGTTACAATGAGCAGTTCTTC. Protein: CASSQAPPNSYNEQFF.